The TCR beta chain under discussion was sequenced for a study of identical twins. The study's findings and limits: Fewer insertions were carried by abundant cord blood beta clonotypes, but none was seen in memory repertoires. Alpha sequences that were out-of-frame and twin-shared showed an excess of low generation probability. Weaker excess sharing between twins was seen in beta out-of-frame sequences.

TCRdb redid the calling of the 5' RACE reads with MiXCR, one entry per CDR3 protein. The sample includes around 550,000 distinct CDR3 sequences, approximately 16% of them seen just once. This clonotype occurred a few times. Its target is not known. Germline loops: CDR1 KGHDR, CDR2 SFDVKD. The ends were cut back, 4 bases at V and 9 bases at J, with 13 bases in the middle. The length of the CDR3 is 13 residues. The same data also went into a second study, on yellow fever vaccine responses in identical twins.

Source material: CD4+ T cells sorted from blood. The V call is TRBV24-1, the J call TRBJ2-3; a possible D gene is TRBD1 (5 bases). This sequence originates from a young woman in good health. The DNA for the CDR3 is TGTGCCACCAGTGACCCCCCAGGGTCCACGCAGTATTTT. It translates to CATSDPPGSTQYF.